The entry below gives a single T cell receptor beta chain sequence along with its context. Its antigen is unidentified. As the method for making TCR beta libraries, quantitative 5'-RACE with molecular barcodes was used. TCRdb independently ran MiXCR on the 5' RACE reads; one entry per CDR3 protein. The sample yields 400,000 to 450,000 distinct CDR3 sequences, about 15% seen once. The sample is drawn from a study of CD8 T cells in ankylosing spondylitis. Study-wide results and caveats: Characteristic, it appeared, of ankylosing spondylitis blood was a TCR beta motif of fewer than 10 highly homologous variants. Disease-linked clones, CD8+, were relatively rare in peripheral blood.

Sample: blood, either unsorted or a sorted T cell fraction (not recorded which). This clonotype originated in a male donor with ankylosing spondylitis.

The CDR3 DNA reads TGCAGTGCCGATGGGACTAGCGGGGGGTTCAAAAACATTCAGTACTTC. Translated, it gives CSADGTSGGFKNIQYF. The chain links TRBV20-1 to TRBJ2-4, with 15 bases fitting TRBD2. The CDR3 totals 16 residues. After removal of 6 bases from V and 3 bases from J, the junction contained 6 bases not matched to a gene. In germline, CDR1 is DFQATT, CDR2 SNEGSKA (reference sequence).